These 2 T cell receptor beta chains originate from one sample sequenced in a study of beta chain features in type 1 diabetes. Sequencing targeted expressed TCRB transcripts, as all isolated RNA had been reverse transcribed. Sequencing used immunoSEQ multiplex PCR; TCRdb keeps in-frame clones, though not all of them. Here the sample spans about 620,000 clones, around 15% being singletons. The sample taken for sequencing was naive CD4+ T cells from blood. The receptors stem from a man between 18 and 29 years old in good health.

The sample holds a few counts of this clone. The rearrangement joins TRBV5-1 to TRBJ2-7; TRBD1 matches at 9 bases. The ends lost 0 bases at V and 3 bases at J; junction bases unmatched: 7. This CDR3 has 16 amino acids. Germline V gene sequence: CDR1 SGHRS, CDR2 YFSETQ. The CDR3 DNA sequence: TGCGCCAGCAGCTTGGCCAAGGGGACAGGGAACTACGAGCAGTACTTC. It specifies CASSLAKGTGNYEQYF.

This clone showed up just a few times. The V gene is TRBV2, the J gene TRBJ1-5; 9 bases are shared with TRBD1. The CDR3 has 15 residues. Trimming took 2 bases from V and 4 from J; bases not matched to a gene: 3. Germline CDR1 and CDR2: SNHLY and FYNNEI. In DNA, the CDR3 is TGTGCCAGCAGTGAAAGGGACAGGGATAATCAGCCCCAGCATTTT. Amino acids: CASSERDRDNQPQHF.